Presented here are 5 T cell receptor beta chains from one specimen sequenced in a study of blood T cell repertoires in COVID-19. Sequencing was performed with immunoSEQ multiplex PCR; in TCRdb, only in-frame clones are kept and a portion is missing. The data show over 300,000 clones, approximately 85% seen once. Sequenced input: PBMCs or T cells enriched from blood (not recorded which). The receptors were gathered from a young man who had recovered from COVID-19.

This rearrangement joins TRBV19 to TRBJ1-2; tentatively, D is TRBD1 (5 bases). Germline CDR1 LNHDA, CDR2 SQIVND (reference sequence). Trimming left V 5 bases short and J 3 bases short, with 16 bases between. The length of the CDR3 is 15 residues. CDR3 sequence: CASSPEVQGYYGYTF. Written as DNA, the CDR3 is TGTGCCAGTAGTCCAGAAGTCCAGGGCTACTATGGCTACACCTTC.

CDR3 in amino acids: CASSHVPRQGEQEKLFF. The CDR3 DNA reads TGTGCCAGCAGCCACGTCCCTCGACAGGGGGAACAGGAAAAACTGTTTTTT. This chain uses TRBV5-5 with TRBJ1-4, with 9 bases fitting TRBD1. The germline CDR1 and CDR2 sequences are SGHKS and YYEKEE (reference sequence). The CDR3 totals 17 residues. Losses at the gene ends were 4 bases for V and 8 bases for J; bases not matched to a gene: 15.

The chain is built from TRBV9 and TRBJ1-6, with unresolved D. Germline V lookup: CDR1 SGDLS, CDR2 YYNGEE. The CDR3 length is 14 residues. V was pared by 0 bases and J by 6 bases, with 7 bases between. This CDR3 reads CASSVVSVNSPLHF. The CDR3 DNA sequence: TGTGCCAGCAGCGTAGTTTCTGTTAATTCACCCCTCCACTTT.

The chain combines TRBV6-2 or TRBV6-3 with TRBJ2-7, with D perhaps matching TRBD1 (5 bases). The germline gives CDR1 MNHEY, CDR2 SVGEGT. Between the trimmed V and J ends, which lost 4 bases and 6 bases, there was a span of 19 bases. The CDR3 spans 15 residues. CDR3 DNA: TGTGCCAGCAGTTCGGTGCCAGGGCCCCTCGGCGAGCAGTACTTC. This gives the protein CASSSVPGPLGEQYF.

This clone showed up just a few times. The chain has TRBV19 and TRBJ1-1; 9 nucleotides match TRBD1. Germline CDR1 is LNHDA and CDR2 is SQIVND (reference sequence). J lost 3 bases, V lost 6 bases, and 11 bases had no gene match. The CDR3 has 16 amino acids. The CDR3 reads CASRVDTGTGYTEAFF. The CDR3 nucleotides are TGTGCCAGTAGGGTGGATACCGGGACAGGGTACACTGAAGCTTTCTTT.